Each of the 25 T cell receptor beta chains below was sequenced from the same sample in a study of cytomegalovirus exposure and HLA in healthy donors. It was with 60 Vbeta and 13 Jbeta primers that the PCR ran. Here immunoSEQ multiplex PCR was the method, and the copy in TCRdb shows in-frame clones only, minus some. The table records about 90,000 clones, 65% to 80% of them present only once. Sequenced input: PBMCs. These receptors were obtained from a woman aged 18-29 years in good health and CMV-seropositive.

The chain carries TRBV15 and TRBJ2-1, with 8 bases matching TRBD2. The CDR3 has 18 amino acids. The V gene end was trimmed by 1 base and the J gene end by 7 bases; junction bases not matched to a gene: 15. CDR1 and CDR2 from the germline V gene are LNHNV and YYDKDF (reference sequence). The CDR3 spells CATSRGRAGGAGVNEQFF. CDR3 bases: TGTGCCACCAGCAGAGGAAGAGCCGGGGGGGCCGGGGTTAATGAGCAGTTCTTC. The full variable domain, completed using reference TRBV15 and TRBJ2-1, is DAMVIQNPRYQVTQFGKPVTLSCSQTLNHNVMYWYQQKSSQAPKLLFHYYDKDFNNEADTPDNFQSRRPNTSFCFLDIRSPGLGDTAMYLCATSRGRAGGAGVNEQFFGPGTRLTVL.

CDR3 sequence: CATQQGAPRVTEAFF. CDR3 in DNA: TGTGCCACCCAACAGGGGGCTCCTCGAGTCACTGAAGCTTTCTTT. This chain connects TRBV6-6 to TRBJ1-1; 9 nucleotides align to TRBD1. V trimming: 10 bases; J trimming: 4 bases; junction bases outside the gene matches: 13. The length of the CDR3 is 15 residues. Germline CDR1 and CDR2: MNHNY and SVGAGI (reference sequence).

The chain combines TRBV5-1 with TRBJ2-5; TRBD2 aligns across 14 bases. The CDR3 has 16 residues. Germline loops: CDR1 SGHRS, CDR2 YFSETQ. V lost 4 bases to trimming and J lost 2 bases; unmatched junction nucleotides: 4. The chain's CDR3 is CASSLGTSGGQETQYF. The DNA of the CDR3 is TGCGCCAGCAGCCTCGGGACTAGCGGGGGTCAAGAGACCCAGTACTTC. The full variable domain, rest sourced from reference TRBV5-1 and TRBJ2-5, is KAGVTQTPRYLIKTRGQQVTLSCSPISGHRSVSWYQQTPGQGLQFLFEYFSETQRNKGNFPGRFSGRQFSNSRSEMNVSTLELGDSALYLCASSLGTSGGQETQYFGPGTRLLVL.

The rearrangement uses TRBV7-2 and TRBJ1-5, with 9 bases matching TRBD1. The CDR3 consists of 16 residues. In germline, CDR1 is SGHTA, CDR2 FQGNSA. The J segment lost 2 bases and the V segment lost 5 bases, leaving 7 bases of the junction unmatched. The CDR3 loop reads CASSPDRGGGNQPQHF. The CDR3 nucleotides read TGTGCCAGCAGCCCGGACAGGGGAGGGGGCAATCAGCCCCAGCATTTT. Complete variable domain (other parts from reference TRBV7-2 and TRBJ1-5): GAGVSQSPSNKVTEKGKDVELRCDPISGHTALYWYRQSLGQGLEFLIYFQGNSAPDKSGLPSDRFSAERTGGSVSTLTIQRTQQEDSAVYLCASSPDRGGGNQPQHFGDGTRLSIL.

The chain employs TRBV27 and TRBJ2-3, with D maybe TRBD2 (6 bases). The ends were cut back, 5 bases at V and 0 bases at J, with 30 bases in the middle. The germline gives CDR1 MNHEY, CDR2 SMNVEV (reference sequence). This CDR3 has 21 residues. CDR3 residues: CASSPTPAGTLNSGSTDTQYF. In DNA form, the CDR3 reads TGTGCCAGCAGTCCGACACCTGCGGGGACCCTCAACAGCGGGAGCACAGATACGCAGTATTTT.

This clone was detected once. The chain is built from TRBV9 and TRBJ1-2; the D gene is possibly TRBD1 (6 bases). In germline, CDR1 is SGDLS, CDR2 YYNGEE. The length of the CDR3 is 14 residues. Trimming took 4 bases from V and 8 from J, leaving 18 bases between them. CDR3 amino acids: CASSSRTGPSGYTF. CDR3 bases: TGTGCCAGCAGCTCCCGAACAGGGCCGAGCGGCTACACCTTC.

The chain links TRBV19 to TRBJ1-6; unclear D gene. Germline CDR1 is LNHDA and CDR2 is SQIVND (reference sequence). V was pared by 3 bases and J by 0 bases, with 9 bases between. CDR3 length: 16 amino acids. The CDR3 DNA sequence: TGTGCCAGTAGTATTCTTCGGAGCTCCTATAATTCACCCCTCCACTTT. Translation: CASSILRSSYNSPLHF.

This chain uses TRBV4-2 with TRBJ2-1, with D perhaps matching TRBD2 (5 bases). Per the germline V gene, CDR1 is LGHNA and CDR2 is YNFKEQ. V dropped 1 base and J dropped 5 bases, with 15 bases sitting between them. The CDR3 length is 16 residues. CDR3 region: CASSQGAGLKDNEQFF. CDR3 DNA: TGTGCCAGCAGCCAAGGGGCCGGACTGAAAGACAATGAGCAGTTCTTC.

This chain connects TRBV25-1 to TRBJ2-7; 7 bases fit TRBD2. CDR1 MGHDK and CDR2 SYGVNS come from the germline V gene. This CDR3 region has 14 residues. Unmatched junction bases numbered 9, after V lost 6 bases and J lost 4 bases. CDR3 sequence (DNA): TGTGCCAGCAGAACGGGGGGTTCCTATTACGAGCAGTACTTC. It is translated as CASRTGGSYYEQYF.

The V call is TRBV6-4, the J call TRBJ2-3; 7 nucleotides match TRBD2. Trimming at V came to 0 bases and at J to 6 bases, leaving 6 bases not matched to a gene. CDR1 is MRHNA and CDR2 is SNTAGT in the germline V gene. This CDR3 spans 15 amino acids. CDR3 residues: CASSDSIELADTQYF. CDR3 DNA: TGTGCCAGCAGTGACTCGATAGAACTAGCGGATACGCAGTATTTT.

This rearrangement joins TRBV28 to TRBJ1-2, with a weak D call TRBD1 (5 bases). The germline V and J ends were trimmed by 4 bases and 2 bases, with 14 bases remaining between them. Per the germline V gene, CDR1 is MDHEN and CDR2 is SYDVKM. CDR3 length: 15 amino acids. The CDR3 loop is CASSSESRGNYGYTF. CDR3 bases: TGTGCCAGCAGTTCCGAATCCCGGGGGAACTATGGCTACACCTTC.

The rearrangement uses TRBV7-9 and TRBJ2-3; perhaps TRBD2 as D (6 bases). Trimming pared 5 bases from V and 2 bases from J, leaving 14 bases between. This CDR3 is built from 15 residues. Germline assignment: CDR1 SEHNR and CDR2 FQNEAQ (reference sequence). DNA for the CDR3: TGTGCCAGCAGCCCCAAAGCGGGTCCCACAGATACGCAGTATTTT. Its protein is CASSPKAGPTDTQYF.

The chain joins TRBV28 to TRBJ2-7; 12 bases line up with TRBD1. V dropped 1 base and J dropped 4; count of bases not matched to a gene: 5. CDR1 MDHEN and CDR2 SYDVKM come from the germline V gene. CDR3 length equals 16 residues. The DNA for the CDR3 is TGTGCCAGCAGTTTATTAGGGGACAGGGGGCGTTACGAGCAGTACTTC. Amino acids: CASSLLGDRGRYEQYF.

The chain links TRBV7-3 to TRBJ2-3; 13 nucleotides agree with TRBD2. Germline V gene sequence: CDR1 SGHTA, CDR2 FQGTGA. V was clipped by 1 base and J by 0 bases; unmatched bases: 19. The CDR3 covers 23 residues. CDR3 nucleotides: TGTGCCAGCAGCTTAAGAGTGTTTGGTCCGGGACTAGCGGGAACGATTAGCACAGATACGCAGTATTTT. Residues: CASSLRVFGPGLAGTISTDTQYF. The variable domain in full, completed from reference TRBV7-3 and TRBJ2-3, reads GAGVSQTPSNKVTEKGKYVELRCDPISGHTALYWYRQSLGQGPEFLIYFQGTGAADDSGLPNDRFFAVRPEGSVSTLKIQRTERGDSAVYLCASSLRVFGPGLAGTISTDTQYFGPGTRLTVL.

This rearrangement joins TRBV6-5 to TRBJ1-2; D is possibly TRBD1 (6 bases). Germline lookup yields CDR1 MNHEY and CDR2 SVGAGI. V was cut by 3 bases and J by 2 bases, with 10 bases left in between. This CDR3 has 14 residues. CDR3 region: CASSYNRENYGYTF. The CDR3 nucleotides are TGTGCCAGCAGTTATAACAGGGAAAACTATGGCTACACCTTC.

V usage is TRBV7-9 and J usage is TRBJ2-7; 7 bases agree with TRBD2. Germline lookup yields CDR1 SEHNR and CDR2 FQNEAQ (reference sequence). The CDR3 covers 14 residues. V was clipped by 3 bases and J by 0 bases; unmatched bases: 2. CDR3 region: CASSFGGGSYEQYF. CDR3 nucleotides: TGTGCCAGCAGCTTCGGCGGGGGCTCCTACGAGCAGTACTTC.

V usage is TRBV4-2 and J usage is TRBJ2-1; tentative D call: TRBD2 (5 bases). Germline CDR1 and CDR2: LGHNA and YNFKEQ. CDR3 size: 14 residues. V was pared by 0 bases and J by 8 bases, with 11 bases between. CDR3: CASSQERPGDEQFF. The CDR3 DNA reads as TGTGCCAGCAGCCAAGAACGTCCCGGGGATGAGCAGTTCTTC.

This clone was recorded once. The gene calls are TRBV11-3 and TRBJ1-1; 10 bases match TRBD1. The germline CDR1 and CDR2 sequences are SGHNT and YENEEA. V lost 1 base, J lost 7 bases, and 6 bases stayed unmatched. CDR3 length equals 15 residues. CDR3 in DNA: TGTGCCAGCAGCTTAGGGACAGGGGGGGCTGGTGAAGCTTTCTTT. Translating it yields CASSLGTGGAGEAFF.

V and J are TRBV4-2 and TRBJ2-5; D is unclear. CDR1 is LGHNA, CDR2 YNFKEQ, per germline. This CDR3 contains 16 residues. The V end lost 0 bases, the J end lost 5 bases, and 16 bases lay between the germline ends. The CDR3 loop reads CASSQDLGSPGETQYF. For the CDR3, the DNA is TGTGCCAGCAGCCAAGATCTGGGCAGCCCTGGGGAGACCCAGTACTTC.

This clone was seen more than once but under ten times. This sequence joins TRBV28 and TRBJ2-7, with D perhaps matching TRBD1 (5 bases). The germline CDR1 and CDR2 sequences are MDHEN and SYDVKM. The CDR3 is 13 amino acids. Trimming stripped 2 bases from V and 5 bases from J, with 10 bases between. The CDR3, as DNA: TGTGCCAGCAGTTTACAGGGCAGGAACGAGCAGTACTTC. Translating it yields CASSLQGRNEQYF.

This clone came up once. V is TRBV5-5 and J is TRBJ2-3, with no clear D. The V gene lost 5 bases and the J gene lost 4 bases, with 14 bases spanning the gap. Germline CDR1 and CDR2: SGHKS and YYEKEE (reference sequence). The CDR3 runs 14 residues. The CDR3 spells CASSSQVGADTQYF. CDR3 in DNA: TGTGCCAGCAGTTCCCAGGTGGGTGCAGATACGCAGTATTTT.

The chain employs TRBV27 and TRBJ1-1, with 7 nucleotides matching TRBD1. The V and J ends lost 8 bases and 1 base, in that order; junction bases with no gene match: 16. In germline, CDR1 is MNHEY, CDR2 SMNVEV (reference sequence). The CDR3 is made up of 17 amino acids. This chain's CDR3 is CASSQDRIVGWNTEAFF. CDR3 DNA sequence: TGTGCCAGCTCCCAGGACAGGATTGTGGGGTGGAACACTGAAGCTTTCTTT.

A note on this clone: The junction shows a germline mismatch at one end, possibly a read error. The chain couples TRBV7-9 to TRBJ1-2; possible D gene TRBD1, 6 bases. This CDR3 has 12 residues. Germline V gene sequence: CDR1 SEHNR, CDR2 FQNEAQ (reference sequence). For the CDR3, the DNA is TGTTCCAGCCTCGAGCAGGGGAAAGGCTACACCTTC. Protein: CSSLEQGKGYTF. Looking up the rest from reference TRBV7-9 and TRBJ1-2 gives the full variable domain: DTGVSQNPRHKITKRGQNVTFRCDPISEHNRLYWYRQTLGQGPEFLTYFQNEAQLEKSRLLSDRFSAERPKGSFSTLEIQRTEQGDSAMYLCSSLEQGKGYTFGSGTRLTVV.

The rearrangement links TRBV4-3 to TRBJ2-2; 8 bases align to TRBD2. The CDR3 consists of 16 residues. Trimming removed 3 bases from V and 4 bases from J; junction bases left unmatched: 7. The germline V gene has CDR1 LGHNA and CDR2 YSLEER. CDR3 in DNA: TGCGCCAGCAGCCAGGCGGGGGGCGCGGTCACCGGGGAGCTGTTTTTT. Translated, it gives CASSQAGGAVTGELFF.

In this sample, this clone turned up a few times. The chain has TRBV4-1 and TRBJ1-2, with D maybe TRBD1 (5 bases). The CDR3 has 14 residues. Trimming took 1 base from V and 5 from J, leaving 11 bases between them. The germline V gene has CDR1 MGHRA and CDR2 YSYEKL. The CDR3 loop is CASSQGQGPYGYTF. Written as DNA, the CDR3 is TGCGCCAGCAGCCAAGGGCAGGGCCCATATGGCTACACCTTC.